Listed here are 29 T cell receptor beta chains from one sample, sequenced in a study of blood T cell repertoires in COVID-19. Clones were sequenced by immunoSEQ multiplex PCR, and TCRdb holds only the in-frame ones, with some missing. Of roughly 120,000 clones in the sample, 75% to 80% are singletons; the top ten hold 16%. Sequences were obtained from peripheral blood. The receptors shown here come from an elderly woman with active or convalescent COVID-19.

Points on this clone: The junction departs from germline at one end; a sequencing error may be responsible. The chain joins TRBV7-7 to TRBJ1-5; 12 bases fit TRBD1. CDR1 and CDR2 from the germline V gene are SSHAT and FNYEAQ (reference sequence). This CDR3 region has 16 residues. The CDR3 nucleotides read TGTGCTAGCAGCTTGGGGACAGGGGGCTGGAATCAGCCCCAGCATTTT. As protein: CASSLGTGGWNQPQHF.

The CDR3 here is CASSRAGTVHEQYF. The CDR3 DNA reads as TGTGCCAGCAGTCGAGCGGGGACGGTCCACGAGCAGTACTTC. V and J are TRBV2 and TRBJ2-7, with 7 bases fitting TRBD2. The germline V gene encodes CDR1 SNHLY and CDR2 FYNNEI. After removal of 5 bases from V and 5 bases from J, the junction contained 9 bases not matched to a gene. The CDR3 spans 14 residues.

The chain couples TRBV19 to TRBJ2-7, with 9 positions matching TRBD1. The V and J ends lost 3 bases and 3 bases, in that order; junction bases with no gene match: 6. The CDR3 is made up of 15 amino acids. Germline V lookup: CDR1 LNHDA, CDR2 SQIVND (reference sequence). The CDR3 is CASSMLATGGYEQYF. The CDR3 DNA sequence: TGTGCCAGTAGTATGTTAGCGACAGGGGGCTACGAGCAGTACTTC.

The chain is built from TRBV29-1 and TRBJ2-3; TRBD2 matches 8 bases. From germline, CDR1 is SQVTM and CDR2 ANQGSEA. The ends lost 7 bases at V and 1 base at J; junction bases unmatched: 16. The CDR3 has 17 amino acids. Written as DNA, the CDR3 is TGCAGCGCCGTAACAGCTCGGGAGGGGAAGGGCACAGATACGCAGTATTTT. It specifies CSAVTAREGKGTDTQYF.

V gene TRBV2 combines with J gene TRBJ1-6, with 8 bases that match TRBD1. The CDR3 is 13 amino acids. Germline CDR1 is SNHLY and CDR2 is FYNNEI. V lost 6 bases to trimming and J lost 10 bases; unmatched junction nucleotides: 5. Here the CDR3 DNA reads TGTGCCAGCAGGCAGGGGGCAGGGTCACCCCTCCACTTT. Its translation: CASRQGAGSPLHF.

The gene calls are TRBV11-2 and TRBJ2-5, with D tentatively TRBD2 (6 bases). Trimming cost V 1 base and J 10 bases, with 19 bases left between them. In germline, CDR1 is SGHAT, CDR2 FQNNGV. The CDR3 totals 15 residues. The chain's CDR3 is CASSLGLANAGDQYF. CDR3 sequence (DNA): TGTGCCAGCAGCTTAGGGCTAGCGAACGCCGGAGACCAGTACTTC.

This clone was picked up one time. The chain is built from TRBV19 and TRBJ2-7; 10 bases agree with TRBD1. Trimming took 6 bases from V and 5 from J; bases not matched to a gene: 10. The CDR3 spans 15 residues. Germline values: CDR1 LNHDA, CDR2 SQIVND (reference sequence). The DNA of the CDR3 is TGTGCCAGTAGACCCCCCGGGACAGGGGTCCACGAGCAGTACTTC. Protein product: CASRPPGTGVHEQYF.

The CDR3 DNA is TGTGCCAGCAGCGTATGGCTAGCGGGAGTAGATGAGCAGTTCTTC. Translated, it gives CASSVWLAGVDEQFF. The chain recombines TRBV9 with TRBJ2-1; 10 bases line up with TRBD2. CDR1 and CDR2 (germline): SGDLS, YYNGEE. CDR3 length equals 15 residues. J lost 8 bases, V lost 1 base, and 6 bases had no gene match.

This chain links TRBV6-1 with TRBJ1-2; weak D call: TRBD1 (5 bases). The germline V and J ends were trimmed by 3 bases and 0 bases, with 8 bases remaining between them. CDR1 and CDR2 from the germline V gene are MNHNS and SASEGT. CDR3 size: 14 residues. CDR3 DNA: TGTGCCAGCAGTGATAGGACAACTAACTATGGCTACACCTTC. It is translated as CASSDRTTNYGYTF.

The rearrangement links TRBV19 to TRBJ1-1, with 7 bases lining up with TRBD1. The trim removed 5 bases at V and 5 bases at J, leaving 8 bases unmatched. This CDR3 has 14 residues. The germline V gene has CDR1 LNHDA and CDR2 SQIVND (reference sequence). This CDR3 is CASSGTVGVTEAFF. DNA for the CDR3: TGTGCCAGTAGTGGGACAGTGGGGGTGACTGAAGCTTTCTTT.

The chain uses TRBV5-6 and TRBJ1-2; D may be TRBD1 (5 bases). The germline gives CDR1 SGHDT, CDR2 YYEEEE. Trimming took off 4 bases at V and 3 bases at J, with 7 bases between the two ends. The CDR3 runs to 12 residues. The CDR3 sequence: CASSQGDYGYTF. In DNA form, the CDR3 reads TGTGCCAGCAGCCAAGGGGACTATGGCTACACCTTC.

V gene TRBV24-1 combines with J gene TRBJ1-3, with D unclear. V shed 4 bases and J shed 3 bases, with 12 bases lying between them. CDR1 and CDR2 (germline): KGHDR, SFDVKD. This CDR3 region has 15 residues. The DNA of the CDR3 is TGTGCCACCAGTGAGCCTCTGAGGGATGGAAACACCATATATTTT. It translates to CATSEPLRDGNTIYF.

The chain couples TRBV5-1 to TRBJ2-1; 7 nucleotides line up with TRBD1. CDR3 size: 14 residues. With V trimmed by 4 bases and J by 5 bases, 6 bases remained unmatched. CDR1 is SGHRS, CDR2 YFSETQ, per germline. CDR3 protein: CASSLMDRNNEQFF. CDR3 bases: TGCGCCAGCAGCCTGATGGACAGGAACAATGAGCAGTTCTTC.

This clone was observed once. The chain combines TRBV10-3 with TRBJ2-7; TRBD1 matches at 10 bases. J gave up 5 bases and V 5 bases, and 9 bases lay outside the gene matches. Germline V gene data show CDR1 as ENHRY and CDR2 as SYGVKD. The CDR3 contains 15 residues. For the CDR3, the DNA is TGTGCCATCAGTCCCAGAGACAGGGGGCTGAACGAGCAGTACTTC. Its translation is CAISPRDRGLNEQYF.

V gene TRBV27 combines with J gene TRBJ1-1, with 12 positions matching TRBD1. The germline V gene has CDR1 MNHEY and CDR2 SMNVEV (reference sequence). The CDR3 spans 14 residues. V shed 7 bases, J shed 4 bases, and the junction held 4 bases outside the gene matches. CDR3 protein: CASTLGQGATEAFF. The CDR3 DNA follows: TGTGCCAGCACCTTGGGACAGGGGGCCACTGAAGCTTTCTTT.

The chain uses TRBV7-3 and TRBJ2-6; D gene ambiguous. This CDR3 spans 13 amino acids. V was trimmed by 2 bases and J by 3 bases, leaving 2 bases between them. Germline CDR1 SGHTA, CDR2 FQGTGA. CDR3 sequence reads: CASSLHGANVLTF. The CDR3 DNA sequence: TGTGCCAGCAGCTTACATGGGGCCAACGTCCTGACTTTC.

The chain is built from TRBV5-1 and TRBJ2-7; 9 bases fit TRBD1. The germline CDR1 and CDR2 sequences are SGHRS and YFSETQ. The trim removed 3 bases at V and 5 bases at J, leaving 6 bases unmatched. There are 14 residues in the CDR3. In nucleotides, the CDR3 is TGCGCCAGCAGCTCTTACAGGGGGCGAAACGAGCAGTACTTC. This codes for CASSSYRGRNEQYF.

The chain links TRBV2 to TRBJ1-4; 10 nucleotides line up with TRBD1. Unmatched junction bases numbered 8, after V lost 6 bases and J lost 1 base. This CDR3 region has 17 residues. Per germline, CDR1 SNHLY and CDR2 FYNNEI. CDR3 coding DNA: TGTGCCAGCAGCGCTGGACAGGGGGTTCAAACTAATGAAAAACTGTTTTTT. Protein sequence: CASSAGQGVQTNEKLFF.

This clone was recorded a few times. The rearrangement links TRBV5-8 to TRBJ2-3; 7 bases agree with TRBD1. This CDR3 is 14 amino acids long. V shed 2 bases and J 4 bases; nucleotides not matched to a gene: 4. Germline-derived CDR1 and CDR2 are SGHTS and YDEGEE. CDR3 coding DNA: TGTGCCAGCAGCTTAGACAGGGCGGCAGATACGCAGTATTTT. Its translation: CASSLDRAADTQYF.

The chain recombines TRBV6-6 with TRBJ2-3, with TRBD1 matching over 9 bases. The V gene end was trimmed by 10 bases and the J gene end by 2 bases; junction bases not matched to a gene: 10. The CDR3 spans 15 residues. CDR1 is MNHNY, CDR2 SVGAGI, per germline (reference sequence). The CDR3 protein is CANIRWDRDTDTQYF. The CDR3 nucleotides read TGTGCCAACATCCGGTGGGACAGGGACACAGATACGCAGTATTTT.

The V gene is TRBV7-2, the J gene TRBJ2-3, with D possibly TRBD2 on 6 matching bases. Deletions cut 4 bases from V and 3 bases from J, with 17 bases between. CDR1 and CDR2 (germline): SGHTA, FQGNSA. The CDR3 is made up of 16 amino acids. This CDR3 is CASSWTTGRGTDTQYF. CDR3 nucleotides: TGTGCCAGCAGCTGGACTACGGGGAGAGGGACAGATACGCAGTATTTT.

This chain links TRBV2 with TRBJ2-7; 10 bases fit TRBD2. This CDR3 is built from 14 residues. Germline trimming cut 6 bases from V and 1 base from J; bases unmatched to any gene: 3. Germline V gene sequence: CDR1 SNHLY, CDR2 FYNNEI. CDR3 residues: CASRGTSASYEQYF. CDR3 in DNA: TGTGCCAGCAGAGGGACTAGCGCGTCCTACGAGCAGTACTTC.

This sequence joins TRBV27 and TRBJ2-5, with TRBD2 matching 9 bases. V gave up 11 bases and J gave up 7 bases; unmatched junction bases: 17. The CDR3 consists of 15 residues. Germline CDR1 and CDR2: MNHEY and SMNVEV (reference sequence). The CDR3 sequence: CAAAPLAGEIGTQYF. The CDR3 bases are TGTGCCGCCGCACCCTTAGCGGGAGAGATTGGGACCCAGTACTTC.

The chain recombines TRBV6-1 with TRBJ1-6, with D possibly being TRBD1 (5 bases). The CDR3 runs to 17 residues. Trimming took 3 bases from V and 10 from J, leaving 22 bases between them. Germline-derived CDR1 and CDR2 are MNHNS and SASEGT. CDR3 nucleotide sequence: TGTGCCAGCAGTGATCGGACAAAAACGGTTCTTGGGTCACCCCTCCACTTT. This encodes CASSDRTKTVLGSPLHF.

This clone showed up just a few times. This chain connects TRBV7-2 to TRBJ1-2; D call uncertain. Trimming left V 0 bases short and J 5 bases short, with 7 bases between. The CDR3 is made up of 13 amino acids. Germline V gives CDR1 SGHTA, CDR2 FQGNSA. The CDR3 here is CASSLAGWYGYTF. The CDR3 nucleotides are TGTGCCAGCAGCTTAGCTGGCTGGTATGGCTACACCTTC.

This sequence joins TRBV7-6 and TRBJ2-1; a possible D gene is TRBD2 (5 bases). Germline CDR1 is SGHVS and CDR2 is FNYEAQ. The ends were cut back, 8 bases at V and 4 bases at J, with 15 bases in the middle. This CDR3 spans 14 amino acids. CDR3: CASERSPGYNEQFF. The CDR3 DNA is TGTGCCAGCGAGAGATCTCCGGGATACAATGAGCAGTTCTTC.

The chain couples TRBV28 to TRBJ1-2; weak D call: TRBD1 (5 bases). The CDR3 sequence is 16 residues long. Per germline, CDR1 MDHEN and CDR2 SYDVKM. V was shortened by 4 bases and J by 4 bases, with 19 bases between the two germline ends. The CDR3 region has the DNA TGTGCCAGCAGTTCGCCGGGGGTAGGGACGGTCTATGGCTACACCTTC. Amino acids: CASSSPGVGTVYGYTF.

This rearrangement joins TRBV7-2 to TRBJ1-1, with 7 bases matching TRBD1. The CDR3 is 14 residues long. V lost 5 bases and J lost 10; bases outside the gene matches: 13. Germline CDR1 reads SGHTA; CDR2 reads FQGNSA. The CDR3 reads CASSVGGDSLRAFF. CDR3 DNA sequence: TGTGCCAGCAGCGTAGGTGGGGACAGTCTCAGAGCTTTCTTT. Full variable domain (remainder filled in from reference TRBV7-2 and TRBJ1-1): GAGVSQSPSNKVTEKGKDVELRCDPISGHTALYWYRQSLGQGLEFLIYFQGNSAPDKSGLPSDRFSAERTGGSVSTLTIQRTQQEDSAVYLCASSVGGDSLRAFFGQGTRLTVV.

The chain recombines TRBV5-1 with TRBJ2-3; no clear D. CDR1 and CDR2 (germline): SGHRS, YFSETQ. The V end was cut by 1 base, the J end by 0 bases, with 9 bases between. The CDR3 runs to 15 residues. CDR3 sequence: CASSLSLTSTDTQYF. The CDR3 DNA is TGCGCCAGCAGCTTGTCCCTAACTAGCACAGATACGCAGTATTTT.